This TCR beta chain was sequenced during a study of tumor and adjacent non-tumor tissue in lung cancer. The library came from three nested PCR rounds adapted from ARM-PCR protocols. TCRdb re-analysed the multiplex PCR reads in MiXCR, keeping a single row per CDR3 protein. This sample carries approximately 47,000 distinct CDR3 sequences, 60% to 65% of them seen once, and the ten largest clones take 30%. This sample's RNA came from whole unsorted tissue. More than 3 cm separated this lung sample from the edge of the tumor. Germline lookup yields CDR1 MGHRA and CDR2 YSYEKL. This CDR3 has 17 amino acids. As regards this clonotype: One end of the junction varies from germline; a read error may be responsible.

The sample consisted of distant non-tumor lung tissue. V is TRBV4-1 and J is TRBJ2-1, with 11 bases fitting TRBD2. This TCR was recovered from a woman in her seventies with non-small cell lung cancer. CDR3 region: CASSHTGLAGHYNEQFF. Here the CDR3 DNA reads TGCGCAAGCAGCCATACAGGACTAGCGGGCCATTACAATGAGCAGTTCTTC.